This T cell receptor (beta chain) is drawn from a study of blood T cell repertoires in COVID-19. This clone was observed once. Individuals drawn from about two dozen US areas were about 18 to 90 years old. Which cohort a participant joined came from the clinical history participants gave. Recovered Cohort 3 donors showed two negative PCRs, clearance, or symptom resolution. Sequenced by immunoSEQ multiplex PCR; TCRdb stores in-frame clones only, minus some. The data contain about 190,000 clones, around 84% of them singletons. This receptor was identified in a young woman who had recovered from COVID-19. Sequenced sample: PBMCs or T cells enriched from blood (not recorded which).

The chain's CDR3 is CSVGRRLTYGYTF. The CDR3 nucleotides are TGCAGCGTTGGGAGGAGGTTAACCTATGGCTACACCTTC. This chain links TRBV29-1 with TRBJ1-2; D ambiguous. In germline, CDR1 is SQVTM, CDR2 ANQGSEA. The CDR3 runs 13 residues. V lost 4 bases to trimming and J lost 4 bases, with 13 bases between them.